The TCR beta chain described here comes from a study of blood T cell repertoires in COVID-19. For the study at large: T cells, B-cell-depleted T cells, or PBMCs provided the cDNA or gDNA that served as material.

Germline V gene lookup returns CDR1 SNHLY and CDR2 FYNNEI. This CDR3 has 17 residues. V was pared by 7 bases and J by 1 base, with 15 bases of the junction left unmatched. In the original analysis: Cell counts per sample came from amplifying reference gene primers. Data came from immunoSEQ multiplex PCR; TCRdb stores just in-frame clones and leaves some out. The V and J calls and clone size are taken from that table; D and trimming were inferred from the DNA. Of almost 350,000 clones listed, roughly 90% are singletons. The material sequenced was peripheral blood. This chain connects TRBV2 to TRBJ1-2, with TRBD1 matching over 7 bases. This sequence originates from a woman in her fifties or sixties with COVID-19, enrolled during active disease. The CDR3 loop reads CASKRGREAWLNYGYTF. The CDR3 DNA follows: TGTGCCAGCAAAAGGGGGCGCGAAGCGTGGCTTAACTATGGCTACACCTTC.